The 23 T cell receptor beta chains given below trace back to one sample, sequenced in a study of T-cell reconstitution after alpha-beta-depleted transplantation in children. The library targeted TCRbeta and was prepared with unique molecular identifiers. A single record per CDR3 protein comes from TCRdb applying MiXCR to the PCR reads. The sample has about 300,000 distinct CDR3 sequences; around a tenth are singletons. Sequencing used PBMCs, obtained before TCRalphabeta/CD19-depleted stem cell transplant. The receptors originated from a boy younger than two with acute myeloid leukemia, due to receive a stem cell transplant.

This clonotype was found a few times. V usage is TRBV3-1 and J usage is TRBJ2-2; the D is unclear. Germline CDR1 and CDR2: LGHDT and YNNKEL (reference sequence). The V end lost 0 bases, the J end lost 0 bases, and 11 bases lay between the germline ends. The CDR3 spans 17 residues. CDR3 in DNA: TGTGCCAGCAGCCAAGACAGAATAACCTCGAACACCGGGGAGCTGTTTTTT. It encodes CASSQDRITSNTGELFF.

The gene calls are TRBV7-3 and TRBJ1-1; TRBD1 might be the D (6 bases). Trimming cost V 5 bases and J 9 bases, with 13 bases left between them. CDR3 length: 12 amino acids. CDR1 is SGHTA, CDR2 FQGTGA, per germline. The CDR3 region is CASSLQGGKAFF. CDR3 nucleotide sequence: TGTGCCAGCAGCCTACAGGGTGGAAAAGCTTTCTTT. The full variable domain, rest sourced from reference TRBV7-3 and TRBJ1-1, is GAGVSQTPSNKVTEKGKYVELRCDPISGHTALYWYRQSLGQGPEFLIYFQGTGAADDSGLPNDRFFAVRPEGSVSTLKIQRTERGDSAVYLCASSLQGGKAFFGQGTRLTVV.

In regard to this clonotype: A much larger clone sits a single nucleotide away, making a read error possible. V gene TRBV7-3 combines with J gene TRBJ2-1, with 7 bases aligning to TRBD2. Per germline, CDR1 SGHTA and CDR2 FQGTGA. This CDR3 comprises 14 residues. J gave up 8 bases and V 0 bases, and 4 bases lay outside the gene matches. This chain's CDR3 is CASSLTGGSDEQFF. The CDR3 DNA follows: TGTGCCAGCAGCTTAACTGGCGGGAGCGATGAGCAGTTCTTC.

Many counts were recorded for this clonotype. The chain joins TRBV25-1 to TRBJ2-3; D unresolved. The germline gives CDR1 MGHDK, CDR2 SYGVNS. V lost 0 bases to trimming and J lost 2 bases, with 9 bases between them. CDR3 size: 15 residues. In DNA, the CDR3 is TGTGCCAGCAGTGAATATTTCGACTTCACAGATACGCAGTATTTT. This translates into CASSEYFDFTDTQYF.

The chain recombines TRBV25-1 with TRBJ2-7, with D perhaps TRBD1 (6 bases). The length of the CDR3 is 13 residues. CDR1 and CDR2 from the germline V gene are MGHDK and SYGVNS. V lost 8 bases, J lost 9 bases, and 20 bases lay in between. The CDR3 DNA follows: TGTGCCAGCCTAATGGACTCGACAGGTTTGCAGTACTTC. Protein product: CASLMDSTGLQYF.

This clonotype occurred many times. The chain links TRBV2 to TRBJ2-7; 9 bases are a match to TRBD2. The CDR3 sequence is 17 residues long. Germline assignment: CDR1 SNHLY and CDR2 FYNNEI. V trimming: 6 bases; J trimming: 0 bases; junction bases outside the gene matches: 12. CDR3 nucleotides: TGTGCCAGCAGCCTCATAGCGGGAGAGCTCTCCTCCTACGAGCAGTACTTC. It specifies CASSLIAGELSSYEQYF. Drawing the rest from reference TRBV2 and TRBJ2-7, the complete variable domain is EPEVTQTPSHQVTQMGQEVILRCVPISNHLYFYWYRQILGQKVEFLVSFYNNEISEKSEIFDDQFSVERPDGSNFTLKIRSTKLEDSAMYFCASSLIAGELSSYEQYFGPGTRLTVT.

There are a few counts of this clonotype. CDR3 DNA: TGTGCCACCAGCAGAGAGACAGGACGGGCCTCTGGAAACACCATATATTTT. It yields the protein CATSRETGRASGNTIYF. The J gene is TRBJ1-3, the V gene TRBV15; D may be TRBD1 (6 bases). CDR1 and CDR2 (germline): LNHNV, YYDKDF (reference sequence). V dropped 0 bases and J dropped 0 bases, with 12 bases sitting between them. The CDR3 has 17 residues.

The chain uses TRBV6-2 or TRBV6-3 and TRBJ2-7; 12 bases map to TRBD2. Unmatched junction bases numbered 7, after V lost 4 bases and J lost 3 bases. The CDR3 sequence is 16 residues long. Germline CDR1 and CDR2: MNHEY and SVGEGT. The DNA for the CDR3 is TGTGCCAGCAGTTCTCCTAGACTAGCGGGGGACTACGAGCAGTACTTC. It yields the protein CASSSPRLAGDYEQYF.

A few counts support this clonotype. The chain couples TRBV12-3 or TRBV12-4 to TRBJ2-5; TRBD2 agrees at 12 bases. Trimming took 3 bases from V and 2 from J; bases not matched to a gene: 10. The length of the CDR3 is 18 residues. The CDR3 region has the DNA TGTGCCAGCAGTTTGGTCTTTCTAGCGGGGGGGGCTCAAGAGACCCAGTACTTC. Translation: CASSLVFLAGGAQETQYF.

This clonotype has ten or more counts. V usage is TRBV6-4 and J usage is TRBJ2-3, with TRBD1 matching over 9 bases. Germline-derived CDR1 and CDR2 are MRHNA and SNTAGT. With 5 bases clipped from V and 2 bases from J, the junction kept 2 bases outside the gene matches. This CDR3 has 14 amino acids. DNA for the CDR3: TGTGCCAGCAGTCCACAGGGGGCCACAGATACGCAGTATTTT. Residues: CASSPQGATDTQYF.

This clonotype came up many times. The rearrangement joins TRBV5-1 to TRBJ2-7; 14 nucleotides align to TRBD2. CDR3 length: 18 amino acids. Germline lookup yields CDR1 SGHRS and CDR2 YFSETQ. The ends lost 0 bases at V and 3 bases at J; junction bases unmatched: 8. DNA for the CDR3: TGCGCCAGCAGCTTGGTTCTCTCCGGGACTAGCGGGGGCTACGAGCAGTACTTC. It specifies CASSLVLSGTSGGYEQYF.

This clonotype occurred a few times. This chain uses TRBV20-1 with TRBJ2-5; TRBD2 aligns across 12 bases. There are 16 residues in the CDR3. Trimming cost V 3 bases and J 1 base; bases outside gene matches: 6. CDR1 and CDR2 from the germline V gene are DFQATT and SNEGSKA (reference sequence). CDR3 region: CSASRGTSGPQETQYF. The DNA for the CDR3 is TGCAGTGCTAGCAGGGGGACTAGCGGGCCCCAAGAGACCCAGTACTTC.

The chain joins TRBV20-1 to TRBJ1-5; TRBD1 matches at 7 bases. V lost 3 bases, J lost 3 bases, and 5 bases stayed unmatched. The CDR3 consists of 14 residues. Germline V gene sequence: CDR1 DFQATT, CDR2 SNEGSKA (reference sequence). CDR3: CSASGDSYNQPQHF. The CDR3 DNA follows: TGCAGTGCTAGCGGGGACAGTTACAATCAGCCCCAGCATTTT.

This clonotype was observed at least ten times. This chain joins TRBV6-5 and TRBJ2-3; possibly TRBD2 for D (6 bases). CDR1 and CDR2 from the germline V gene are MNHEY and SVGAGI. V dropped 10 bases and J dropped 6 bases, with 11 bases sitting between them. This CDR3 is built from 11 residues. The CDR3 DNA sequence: TGTGCCACGCTCGCGGGGGATACGCAGTATTTT. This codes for CATLAGDTQYF.

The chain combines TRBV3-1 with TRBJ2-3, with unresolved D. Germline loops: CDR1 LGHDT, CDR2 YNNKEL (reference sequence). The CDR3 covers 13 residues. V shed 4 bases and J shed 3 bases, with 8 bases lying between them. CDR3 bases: TGTGCCAGCAGCCCTCTCAATACAGATACGCAGTATTTT. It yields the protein CASSPLNTDTQYF.

DNA of the CDR3: TGTGCCAGCAGTCCCCCCCGACAGGGGGGGGGAAGGGAGACCCAGTACTTC. Protein: CASSPPRQGGGRETQYF. This sequence joins TRBV6-2 or TRBV6-3 and TRBJ2-5; 9 bases line up with TRBD1. Losses at the gene ends were 5 bases for V and 5 bases for J; bases not matched to a gene: 15. In germline, CDR1 is MNHEY, CDR2 SVGEGT. The length of the CDR3 is 17 residues.

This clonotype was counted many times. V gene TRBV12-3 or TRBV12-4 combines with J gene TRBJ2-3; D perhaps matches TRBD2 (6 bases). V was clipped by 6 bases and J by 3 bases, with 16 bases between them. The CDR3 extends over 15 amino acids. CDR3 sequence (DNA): TGTGCCAGCAGCAGCCGGGACTTTGCTACAGATACGCAGTATTTT. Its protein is CASSSRDFATDTQYF.

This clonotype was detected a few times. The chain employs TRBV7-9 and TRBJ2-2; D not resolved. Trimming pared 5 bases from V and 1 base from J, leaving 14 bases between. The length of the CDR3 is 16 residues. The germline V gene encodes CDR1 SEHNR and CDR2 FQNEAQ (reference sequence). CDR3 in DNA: TGTGCCAGCAGCCTACCGGCTGGGGTGAACACCGGGGAGCTGTTTTTT. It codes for CASSLPAGVNTGELFF.

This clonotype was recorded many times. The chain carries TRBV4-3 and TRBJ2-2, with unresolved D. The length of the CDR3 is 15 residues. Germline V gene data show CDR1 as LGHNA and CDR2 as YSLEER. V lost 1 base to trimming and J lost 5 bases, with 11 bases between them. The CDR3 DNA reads TGCGCCAGCAGCCAAGGGGCCGGGTTAACCGGGGAGCTGTTTTTT. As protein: CASSQGAGLTGELFF.

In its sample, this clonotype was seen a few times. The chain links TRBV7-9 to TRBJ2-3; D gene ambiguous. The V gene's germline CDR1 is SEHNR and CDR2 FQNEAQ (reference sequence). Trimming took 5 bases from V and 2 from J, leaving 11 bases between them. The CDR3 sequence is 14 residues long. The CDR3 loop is CASSPNWPTDTQYF. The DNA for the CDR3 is TGTGCCAGCAGCCCTAATTGGCCCACAGATACGCAGTATTTT.

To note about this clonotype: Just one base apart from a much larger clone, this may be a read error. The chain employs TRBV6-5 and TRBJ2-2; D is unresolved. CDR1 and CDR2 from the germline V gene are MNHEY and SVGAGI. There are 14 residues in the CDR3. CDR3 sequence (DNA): TGTGCCAGCGGTTACTTGGATGAGGCCGGGGAGCTGTTTTTT. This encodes CASGYLDEAGELFF.

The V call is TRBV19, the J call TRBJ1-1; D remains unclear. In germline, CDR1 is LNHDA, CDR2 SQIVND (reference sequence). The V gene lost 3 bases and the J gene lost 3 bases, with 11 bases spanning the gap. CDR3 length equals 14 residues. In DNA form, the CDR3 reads TGTGCCAGTAGTATCAGTCTCAGGTACACTGAAGCTTTCTTT. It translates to CASSISLRYTEAFF.

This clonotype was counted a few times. The CDR3 DNA reads as TGCGCCAGCAGCTTGGCCGATGCAGGAACTGTTGGCTACACCTTC. This sequence encodes CASSLADAGTVGYTF. The V call is TRBV5-1, the J call TRBJ1-2; D not certain. Germline values: CDR1 SGHRS, CDR2 YFSETQ. Trimming removed 0 bases at V and 7 bases at J, with 16 bases between. The CDR3 is made up of 15 amino acids.